The 21 T cell receptor beta chains in this list originate from one sample, sequenced in a study of blood T cell repertoires in COVID-19. The assay was immunoSEQ multiplex PCR, and TCRdb's table has in-frame clones only and misses some. The repertoire holds about 250,000 clones, with 80% to 90% as singletons. The sample taken for sequencing was PBMCs or T cells enriched from blood (not recorded which). The receptors were gathered from a man between 40 and 49 years old who had recovered from COVID-19.

The chain links TRBV19 to TRBJ1-2; D gene uncertain. Between the trimmed V and J ends, which lost 3 bases and 6 bases, there was a span of 5 bases. Looked up from germline, CDR1 is LNHDA and CDR2 is SQIVND (reference sequence). This CDR3 has 11 residues. Written as DNA, the CDR3 is TGTGCCAGTAGTATCTTCCATGGCTACACCTTC. This translates into CASSIFHGYTF.

The chain couples TRBV29-1 to TRBJ2-7, with TRBD1 matching over 9 bases. From germline, CDR1 is SQVTM and CDR2 ANQGSEA. V lost 4 bases, J lost 3 bases, and 1 base stayed unmatched. The CDR3 is made up of 12 amino acids. CDR3 sequence reads: CSVGGQGYEQYF. The CDR3 bases are TGCAGCGTTGGGGGACAGGGCTACGAGCAGTACTTC.

Only a few counts were recorded for this clone. CDR3 DNA sequence: TGTGCCAGTAGCAGCGACAGGGACACTGAAGCTTTCTTT. Its translation: CASSSDRDTEAFF. This sequence joins TRBV19 and TRBJ1-1; 7 nucleotides line up with TRBD1. Germline V gives CDR1 LNHDA, CDR2 SQIVND (reference sequence). Trimming removed 6 bases from V and 3 bases from J; junction bases left unmatched: 4. The CDR3 is 13 residues long.

The gene calls are TRBV7-2 and TRBJ1-2; D possibly corresponds to TRBD1 (5 bases). This CDR3 is 12 amino acids long. In germline, CDR1 is SGHTA, CDR2 FQGNSA. Trimming removed 3 bases at V and 4 bases at J, with 6 bases between. The CDR3: CASSFDSYGYTF. The CDR3 region has the DNA TGTGCCAGCAGCTTTGACAGCTATGGCTACACCTTC.

The chain uses TRBV28 and TRBJ2-3; TRBD1 matches at 7 bases. This CDR3 is built from 19 residues. CDR1 MDHEN and CDR2 SYDVKM come from the germline V gene. V trimming: 3 bases; J trimming: 4 bases; junction bases outside the gene matches: 19. The CDR3 DNA reads as TGTGCCAGCAGTTTCAGGGGGACAAGGTTCTCTTCATCCCCAGATACGCAGTATTTT. It is translated as CASSFRGTRFSSSPDTQYF. Drawing the rest from reference TRBV28 and TRBJ2-3, the complete variable domain is DVKVTQSSRYLVKRTGEKVFLECVQDMDHENMFWYRQDPGLGLRLIYFSYDVKMKEKGDIPEGYSVSREKKERFSLILESASTNQTSMYLCASSFRGTRFSSSPDTQYFGPGTRLTVL.

The rearrangement links TRBV27 to TRBJ2-3; 9 nucleotides agree with TRBD1. Per germline, CDR1 MNHEY and CDR2 SMNVEV (reference sequence). The CDR3 covers 15 residues. Losses at the gene ends were 5 bases for V and 4 bases for J; bases not matched to a gene: 7. The CDR3 here is CASSIQGATADTQYF. The CDR3 bases are TGTGCCAGCAGTATACAGGGGGCGACGGCAGATACGCAGTATTTT.

The genes are TRBV3-1 (or the pseudogene TRBV3-2) and TRBJ1-2; D gene ambiguous. The CDR3 length is 13 residues. Germline loops: CDR1 LGHDT, CDR2 YNNKEL (reference sequence). Trimming pared 4 bases from V and 3 bases from J, leaving 9 bases between. The CDR3 sequence is CASSPTRDYGYTF. The CDR3 nucleotides are TGTGCCAGCAGCCCCACCCGGGACTATGGCTACACCTTC.

This clone was picked up one time. The chain links TRBV27 to TRBJ1-4; 9 bases are a match to TRBD1. V dropped 5 bases and J dropped 4; count of bases not matched to a gene: 2. The germline V gene has CDR1 MNHEY and CDR2 SMNVEV (reference sequence). This CDR3 spans 14 amino acids. The CDR3 loop is CASSLGQGNEKLFF. DNA of the CDR3: TGTGCCAGCAGTCTGGGACAGGGTAATGAAAAACTGTTTTTT.

The rearrangement links TRBV9 to TRBJ1-1; possible D gene TRBD1, 6 bases. With 1 base removed from V and 4 bases from J, the gap between germline ends came to 14 bases. The V gene's germline CDR1 is SGDLS and CDR2 YYNGEE. There are 15 residues in the CDR3. The CDR3 is CASSVNPGVGTEAFF. The DNA for the CDR3 is TGTGCCAGCAGCGTAAACCCAGGGGTTGGCACTGAAGCTTTCTTT.

V is TRBV6-5 and J is TRBJ1-4; 7 nucleotides agree with TRBD1. The CDR3 loop spans 15 amino acids. V lost 5 bases and J lost 3; bases outside the gene matches: 6. Germline V CDR1 and CDR2: MNHEY, SVGAGI. CDR3 nucleotide sequence: TGTGCCAGCAGTCAATACAGGGGCGCTAATGAAAAACTGTTTTTT. Its protein is CASSQYRGANEKLFF.

This clone has just a few counts. The sample has other DNA sequences that encode this CDR3 too. V is TRBV6-5 and J is TRBJ1-3, with 8 bases fitting TRBD1. V shed 4 bases and J 4 bases; nucleotides not matched to a gene: 6. Germline CDR1 is MNHEY and CDR2 is SVGAGI. The CDR3 contains 15 residues. CDR3 DNA: TGTGCCAGCAGTTCCCCAGGACAGGGCGGAAACACCATATATTTT. It encodes CASSSPGQGGNTIYF.

This chain links TRBV14 with TRBJ2-3, with a tentative D call TRBD2 (6 bases). Trimming left V 1 base short and J 2 bases short, with 10 bases between. The CDR3 consists of 15 residues. Germline V lookup: CDR1 SGHDN, CDR2 FVKESK. The CDR3 here is CASSQVARDTDTQYF. The CDR3 DNA reads TGTGCCAGCAGCCAAGTGGCGCGGGACACAGATACGCAGTATTTT.

About this clone: The sample holds other DNA sequences that translate to the same CDR3. The chain employs TRBV18 and TRBJ2-1, with 9 bases identical to TRBD2. V shed 0 bases and J 4 bases; nucleotides not matched to a gene: 1. The CDR3 spans 15 residues. Germline loops: CDR1 KGHSH, CDR2 LQKENI. This chain's CDR3 is CASSPPSGGYNEQFF. The DNA of the CDR3 is TGTGCCAGCTCACCACCCAGCGGGGGGTACAATGAGCAGTTCTTC. The complete variable domain, with remaining parts taken from reference TRBV18 and TRBJ2-1, reads NAGVMQNPRHLVRRRGQEARLRCSPMKGHSHVYWYRQLPEEGLKFMVYLQKENIIDESGMPKERFSAEFPKEGPSILRIQQVVRGDSAAYFCASSPPSGGYNEQFFGPGTRLTVL.

The chain uses TRBV10-3 and TRBJ2-1, with 8 bases that match TRBD1. CDR3 length: 14 residues. With 4 bases clipped from V and 1 base from J, the junction kept 0 bases outside the gene matches. Germline V lookup: CDR1 ENHRY, CDR2 SYGVKD. The CDR3 region has the DNA TGTGCCATCAGTGGGACAGGGTCCTACAATGAGCAGTTCTTC. This sequence encodes CAISGTGSYNEQFF.

V usage is TRBV7-6 and J usage is TRBJ1-2, with 8 bases matching TRBD1. The germline V gene encodes CDR1 SGHVS and CDR2 FNYEAQ. There are 14 residues in the CDR3. V dropped 0 bases and J dropped 6; count of bases not matched to a gene: 3. CDR3 sequence (DNA): TGTGCCAGCAGCTTAGCTCAGGGGGCCCATGGCTACACCTTC. Translation: CASSLAQGAHGYTF.

This clone was observed once. V is TRBV5-4 and J is TRBJ1-1; D might be TRBD1 (5 bases). CDR3 length: 13 residues. V shed 4 bases and J shed 3 bases, with 10 bases lying between them. Germline assignment: CDR1 SGHNT and CDR2 YYREEE (reference sequence). The CDR3 DNA sequence: TGTGCCAGCAGCCAGGGCAAAGACACTGAAGCTTTCTTT. Protein sequence: CASSQGKDTEAFF.

This clone has just one count. The chain couples TRBV10-3 to TRBJ1-1; TRBD1 matches 7 bases. The junction had 1 base not matched to a gene; V was cut back by 0 bases and J by 3 bases. The CDR3 extends over 14 amino acids. The germline gives CDR1 ENHRY, CDR2 SYGVKD. For the CDR3, the DNA is TGTGCCATCAGTGAGTCGCAGGGGGACACTGAAGCTTTCTTT. Its protein product is CAISESQGDTEAFF.

The gene calls are TRBV4-2 and TRBJ2-3; 7 bases fit TRBD1. J gave up 0 bases and V 0 bases, and 9 bases lay outside the gene matches. The germline CDR1 and CDR2 sequences are LGHNA and YNFKEQ. The CDR3 is 18 amino acids. The CDR3 region is CASSQDKGGGISTDTQYF. The DNA for the CDR3 is TGTGCCAGCAGCCAAGATAAAGGGGGCGGAATTAGCACAGATACGCAGTATTTT.

V and J are TRBV6-5 and TRBJ2-7, with D perhaps TRBD2 (7 bases). CDR3 size: 15 residues. The germline gives CDR1 MNHEY, CDR2 SVGAGI. Trimming stripped 7 bases from V and 2 bases from J, with 18 bases between. CDR3 in amino acids: CASTPRGGLPYEQYF. In nucleotides, the CDR3 is TGTGCCAGCACACCCCGCGGGGGCCTCCCCTACGAGCAGTACTTC.

This chain's CDR3 is CASSPGGVRSNQPQHF. In nucleotides, the CDR3 is TGTGCCAGCAGCCCGGGCGGGGTTCGAAGCAATCAGCCCCAGCATTTT. The rearrangement links TRBV7-9 to TRBJ1-5; no definite D call. The CDR3 has 16 residues. The germline V and J ends were trimmed by 5 bases and 1 base, with 15 bases remaining between them. The germline V gene has CDR1 SEHNR and CDR2 FQNEAQ (reference sequence).

The V call is TRBV11-2, the J call TRBJ2-5; unclear D gene. The CDR3 is made up of 12 amino acids. The V end lost 9 bases, the J end lost 4 bases, and 12 bases lay between the germline ends. Germline V gives CDR1 SGHAT, CDR2 FQNNGV. CDR3 DNA: TGTGCCAGTGGGTTGGGCCGAGAGACCCAGTACTTC. Amino acid sequence: CASGLGRETQYF.